These 9 T cell receptor beta chains came from one sample sequenced in a study of blood T cell repertoires in COVID-19. Method: immunoSEQ multiplex PCR; TCRdb's copy keeps in-frame clones and lacks some. Of under 250,000 clones in the sample, roughly 88% were seen once. Sample: PBMCs or T cells enriched from blood (not recorded which). The receptors stem from a woman aged 40 to 55 who had been exposed to COVID-19.

This clone was observed a single time. V usage is TRBV23-1 and J usage is TRBJ2-4; possible D gene TRBD1, 5 bases. TRBV23-1 is treated as an ORF (open reading frame) with a function not yet certain. The V and J ends lost 3 bases and 1 base respectively, with 10 bases between them. CDR3 length: 15 residues. CDR3 sequence (DNA): TGCGCCAGCAGTCAGGGGCCAAGGGCCAAAAACATTCAGTACTTC. It translates to CASSQGPRAKNIQYF.

This clone was observed a single time. This chain joins TRBV19 and TRBJ2-1; D ambiguous. The CDR3 runs 16 residues. Germline CDR1 is LNHDA and CDR2 is SQIVND (reference sequence). Trimming stripped 1 base from V and 0 bases from J, with 10 bases between. The CDR3 is CASSIVSMGSYNEQFF. In DNA form, the CDR3 reads TGTGCCAGTAGTATAGTTAGCATGGGCTCCTACAATGAGCAGTTCTTC. The variable domain in full, with the rest retrieved from reference TRBV19 and TRBJ2-1, is DGGITQSPKYLFRKEGQNVTLSCEQNLNHDAMYWYRQDPGQGLRLIYYSQIVNDFQKGDIAEGYSVSREKKESFPLTVTSAQKNPTAFYLCASSIVSMGSYNEQFFGPGTRLTVL.

The chain is built from TRBV19 and TRBJ1-2; D is unresolved. The CDR3 has 15 amino acids. The ends were cut back, 6 bases at V and 0 bases at J, with 14 bases in the middle. Germline-derived CDR1 and CDR2 are LNHDA and SQIVND (reference sequence). The CDR3 region is CASSPRTSANYGYTF. CDR3 nucleotide sequence: TGTGCCAGTAGCCCTAGAACGTCAGCTAACTATGGCTACACCTTC.

A few counts support this clone. The chain has TRBV15 and TRBJ2-3, with D maybe TRBD2 (5 bases). CDR3 length equals 15 residues. CDR1 is LNHNV, CDR2 YYDKDF, per germline (reference sequence). V shed 0 bases and J shed 2 bases, with 9 bases lying between them. CDR3: CATSRDPRDTDTQYF. The DNA of the CDR3 is TGTGCCACCAGCAGAGATCCTCGGGACACAGATACGCAGTATTTT. Using reference TRBV15 and TRBJ2-3 for the parts outside the CDR3, the full variable domain is DAMVIQNPRYQVTQFGKPVTLSCSQTLNHNVMYWYQQKSSQAPKLLFHYYDKDFNNEADTPDNFQSRRPNTSFCFLDIRSPGLGDTAMYLCATSRDPRDTDTQYFGPGTRLTVL.

This clone was observed once. The chain uses TRBV19 and TRBJ2-3, with TRBD1 identical over 7 bases. This CDR3 region has 16 residues. V lost 1 base and J lost 5; bases outside the gene matches: 9. Per germline, CDR1 LNHDA and CDR2 SQIVND (reference sequence). The CDR3 region has the DNA TGTGCCAGTAGTATAGGAGTCAGGGGGATTGGAGATACGCAGTATTTT. This codes for CASSIGVRGIGDTQYF.

The chain carries TRBV24-1 and TRBJ2-1; TRBD1 matches 7 bases. Germline CDR1 KGHDR, CDR2 SFDVKD. The V and J ends lost 5 bases and 2 bases, in that order; junction bases with no gene match: 5. The CDR3 length is 15 residues. In DNA form, the CDR3 reads TGTGCCACCAGTGCCTCGAGGGGGCCCTACAATGAGCAGTTCTTC. Translated: CATSASRGPYNEQFF.

The rearrangement links TRBV14 to TRBJ1-2, with D maybe TRBD1 (5 bases). Germline CDR1 and CDR2: SGHDN and FVKESK. V lost 5 bases and J 8 bases, leaving 15 bases between the germline ends. The CDR3 runs 13 residues. CDR3: CASSVFGGEGYTF. CDR3 bases: TGTGCCAGCAGCGTCTTTGGGGGGGAAGGCTACACCTTC.

This clone was recorded only once. At one end, the junction sequence differs from germline, possibly due to a read error. This sequence joins TRBV5-1 and TRBJ1-1; 8 positions match TRBD1. The length of the CDR3 is 15 residues. Germline lookup yields CDR1 SGHRS and CDR2 YFSETQ. The CDR3 reads CASSPRDRPPTEAFF. The CDR3 DNA sequence: TGTGCCAGCAGCCCGCGGGACAGGCCCCCCACTGAAGCTTTCTTT. The whole variable domain, remainder taken from reference TRBV5-1 and TRBJ1-1, is KAGVTQTPRYLIKTRGQQVTLSCSPISGHRSVSWYQQTPGQGLQFLFEYFSETQRNKGNFPGRFSGRQFSNSRSEMNVSTLELGDSALYLCASSPRDRPPTEAFFGQGTRLTVV.

Regarding this clone: The junction does not match germline at one end; this may be a read error. The V gene is TRBV5-1, the J gene TRBJ1-2, with unresolved D. CDR3 length equals 14 residues. Germline V gene data show CDR1 as SGHRS and CDR2 as YFSETQ. CDR3 amino acids: CASSLDLTSYGYTF. In nucleotides, the CDR3 is TGTGCCAGCAGCTTGGATCTGACTTCCTATGGCTACACCTTC.